One sample yielded the 20 T cell receptor beta chains listed below, sequenced in a study of glioma-infiltrating T cells after dendritic cell vaccination. Specified time point: after dendritic cell vaccination, including at tumor progression/relapse. TCRdb keeps only in-frame clones here, not all; method: immunoSEQ multiplex PCR. The profile shows about 87,000 clones, around 83% of them singletons. The source material was blood, sampled after dendritic cell vaccination. These receptors all come from a human donor with glioblastoma.

The chain employs TRBV6-5 and TRBJ1-4, with 7 nucleotides matching TRBD1. In germline, CDR1 is MNHEY, CDR2 SVGAGI. The trim removed 5 bases at V and 5 bases at J, leaving 8 bases unmatched. The CDR3 extends over 15 amino acids. CDR3 amino acids: CASSPRRDSNEKLFF. The DNA for the CDR3 is TGTGCCAGCAGTCCTCGCCGGGACAGCAATGAAAAACTGTTTTTT.

A remark on this clone: Other nucleotide sequences in the sample specify the same CDR3. This rearrangement joins TRBV30 to TRBJ1-4, with 7 nucleotides matching TRBD1. After removal of 0 bases from V and 4 bases from J, the junction contained 2 bases not matched to a gene. Germline assignment: CDR1 GTSNPN and CDR2 SVGIG (reference sequence). The CDR3 has 14 residues. The CDR3 nucleotides are TGTGCCTGGAGTGTAGGGACAGTTAATGAAAAACTGTTTTTT. Its translation is CAWSVGTVNEKLFF.

The genes are TRBV7-9 and TRBJ1-1; D perhaps matches TRBD1 (6 bases). The CDR3 has 15 amino acids. Germline V gene data show CDR1 as SEHNR and CDR2 as FQNEAQ (reference sequence). The V gene lost 0 bases and the J gene lost 3 bases, with 11 bases spanning the gap. Here the CDR3 reads CASSLAQGSYTEAFF. In DNA form, the CDR3 reads TGTGCCAGCAGCTTAGCGCAGGGGTCGTACACTGAAGCTTTCTTT. Full variable domain (remainder filled in from reference TRBV7-9 and TRBJ1-1): DTGVSQNPRHKITKRGQNVTFRCDPISEHNRLYWYRQTLGQGPEFLTYFQNEAQLEKSRLLSDRFSAERPKGSFSTLEIQRTEQGDSAMYLCASSLAQGSYTEAFFGQGTRLTVV.

The rearrangement uses TRBV5-5 and TRBJ1-6; TRBD1 is a possible D gene (6 bases). Trimming pared 2 bases from V and 5 bases from J, leaving 11 bases between. CDR1 is SGHKS and CDR2 is YYEKEE in the germline V gene (reference sequence). The CDR3 contains 15 residues. The CDR3 loop reads CASSFQGTHNSPLHF. In DNA form, the CDR3 reads TGTGCCAGCAGCTTTCAGGGGACCCATAATTCACCCCTCCACTTT.

The chain combines TRBV20-1 with TRBJ1-2; 7 bases are a match to TRBD1. The CDR3 runs 11 residues. Trimming removed 7 bases from V and 8 bases from J; junction bases left unmatched: 7. Germline lookup yields CDR1 DFQATT and CDR2 SNEGSKA (reference sequence). The CDR3 DNA reads as TGCAGTGATAACAGGGGTCGGGGCTACACCTTC. Translation: CSDNRGRGYTF.

The chain recombines TRBV29-1 with TRBJ1-2, with D possibly matching TRBD1 (5 bases). Germline CDR1 reads SQVTM; CDR2 reads ANQGSEA. Trimming shortened V by 7 bases and J by 0 bases, and 15 bases separated the two germline ends. This CDR3 is built from 14 residues. The CDR3 reads CSAGGTQANYGYTF. CDR3 DNA: TGCAGCGCCGGAGGGACGCAAGCTAACTATGGCTACACCTTC.

The chain carries TRBV6-1 and TRBJ1-1, with TRBD1 matching 9 bases. This CDR3 comprises 19 residues. In germline, CDR1 is MNHNS, CDR2 SASEGT. Trimming cost V 1 base and J 10 bases; bases outside gene matches: 22. As DNA, the CDR3 is TGTGCCAGCAGTGAAGGGCGGGACAGGGTCCCGTCTGTGGGTTCACCAGCTTTCTTT. This sequence encodes CASSEGRDRVPSVGSPAFF.

The gene calls are TRBV4-1 and TRBJ2-2; 7 bases are shared with TRBD1. The CDR3 extends over 17 amino acids. CDR1 MGHRA and CDR2 YSYEKL come from the germline V gene. With 0 bases clipped from V and 3 bases from J, the junction kept 7 bases outside the gene matches. The CDR3 coding sequence is TGCGCCAGCAGCCAAGATCCCCCGGGACAGTACACCGGGGAGCTGTTTTTT. It codes for CASSQDPPGQYTGELFF.

This chain uses TRBV2 with TRBJ1-6; D unresolved. In germline, CDR1 is SNHLY, CDR2 FYNNEI. This CDR3 region has 14 residues. The V and J ends lost 5 bases and 4 bases respectively, with 9 bases between them. The CDR3 nucleotides read TGTGCCAGCAGTCAGAGGACTTATAATTCACCCCTCCACTTT. It codes for CASSQRTYNSPLHF.

The chain recombines TRBV4-2 with TRBJ1-2, with 7 bases aligning to TRBD1. With V trimmed by 1 base and J by 4 bases, 9 bases remained unmatched. Germline-derived CDR1 and CDR2 are LGHNA and YNFKEQ. There are 16 residues in the CDR3. The CDR3 DNA sequence: TGTGCCAGCAGCCAAGCCCCCACAGGGGTGGCCTATGGCTACACCTTC. The encoded protein is CASSQAPTGVAYGYTF.

This chain joins TRBV5-1 and TRBJ2-7; 7 bases are shared with TRBD1. Trimming removed 0 bases from V and 2 bases from J; junction bases left unmatched: 2. The CDR3 totals 14 residues. Germline V gives CDR1 SGHRS, CDR2 YFSETQ. The CDR3 bases are TGCGCCAGCAGCTTGGCGACAGGGACCTACGAGCAGTACTTC. Protein sequence: CASSLATGTYEQYF.

J is TRBJ2-5 and V is TRBV29-1, with D possibly matching TRBD1 (5 bases). The CDR3 runs 12 residues. The germline V gene encodes CDR1 SQVTM and CDR2 ANQGSEA. The V and J ends lost 5 bases and 2 bases respectively, with 9 bases between them. The CDR3 sequence is CSVCPGQETQYF. As DNA, the CDR3 is TGCAGCGTTTGCCCAGGGCAAGAGACCCAGTACTTC.

The chain couples TRBV18 to TRBJ2-4, with D hard to call. CDR1 is KGHSH and CDR2 is LQKENI in the germline V gene. The V and J ends lost 0 bases and 0 bases respectively, with 6 bases between them. The CDR3 sequence is 15 residues long. The CDR3 nucleotides read TGTGCCAGCTCACCACCCAGTCTAGCCAAAAACATTCAGTACTTC. This translates into CASSPPSLAKNIQYF.

This sequence joins TRBV7-9 and TRBJ2-7, with 10 bases fitting TRBD1. The CDR3 sequence is 16 residues long. CDR1 SEHNR and CDR2 FQNEAQ come from the germline V gene (reference sequence). The J segment lost 5 bases and the V segment lost 1 base, leaving 8 bases of the junction unmatched. The CDR3 DNA is TGTGCCAGCAGCTTAGGTCTGACAGGGGGCGGAGACGAGCAGTACTTC. As protein: CASSLGLTGGGDEQYF.

The gene calls are TRBV7-2 and TRBJ2-6; TRBD1 is a possible D gene (5 bases). V shed 0 bases and J shed 1 base, with 13 bases lying between them. CDR1 SGHTA and CDR2 FQGNSA come from the germline V gene. The CDR3 runs to 18 residues. Here the CDR3 reads CASSLAAAPGSGANVLTF. Here the CDR3 DNA reads TGTGCCAGCAGCTTAGCAGCAGCTCCAGGGTCTGGGGCCAACGTCCTGACTTTC.

This sequence joins TRBV7-8 and TRBJ2-5; D remains ambiguous. Per germline, CDR1 SGHVS and CDR2 FQNEAQ. Trimming stripped 0 bases from V and 4 bases from J, with 9 bases between. The CDR3 covers 14 residues. This CDR3 is CASSLAFNGETQYF. The CDR3 DNA reads as TGTGCCAGCAGCTTAGCGTTCAACGGAGAGACCCAGTACTTC. The full variable domain, in which reference TRBV7-8 and TRBJ2-5 provide the parts outside the CDR3, is GAGVSQSPRYKVAKRGQDVALRCDPISGHVSLFWYQQALGQGPEFLTYFQNEAQLDKSGLPSDRFFAERPEGSVSTLKIQRTQQEDSAVYLCASSLAFNGETQYFGPGTRLLVL.

The genes are TRBV2 and TRBJ1-6, with a weak D call TRBD1 (5 bases). Germline CDR1 and CDR2: SNHLY and FYNNEI. CDR3 length: 15 amino acids. Trimming removed 7 bases at V and 5 bases at J, with 15 bases between. The CDR3 DNA follows: TGTGCCAGCACTGTGACAGAGTCTAATAATTCACCCCTCCACTTT. Its protein product is CASTVTESNNSPLHF.

The J gene is TRBJ2-1, the V gene TRBV5-1; 9 nucleotides agree with TRBD1. Losses at the gene ends were 2 bases for V and 7 bases for J; bases not matched to a gene: 4. Germline V gives CDR1 SGHRS, CDR2 YFSETQ. The CDR3 is 14 residues long. CDR3 region: CASSLQGAKNEQFF. Here the CDR3 DNA reads TGCGCCAGCAGCTTACAGGGGGCTAAAAATGAGCAGTTCTTC.

This clone appeared a few times. The chain joins TRBV2 to TRBJ1-4, with D possibly TRBD1 on 6 matching bases. The CDR3 runs to 12 residues. CDR1 and CDR2 (germline): SNHLY, FYNNEI. V was cut by 11 bases and J by 4 bases, with 11 bases left in between. This CDR3 reads CAAGDINEKLFF. The DNA for the CDR3 is TGTGCCGCAGGGGACATTAATGAAAAACTGTTTTTT.

The chain combines TRBV15 with TRBJ1-4, with 9 bases matching TRBD1. V gave up 2 bases and J gave up 6 bases; unmatched junction bases: 4. This CDR3 is 15 amino acids long. CDR1 is LNHNV, CDR2 YYDKDF, per germline (reference sequence). CDR3 region: CATSRRTGEYEKLFF. CDR3 bases: TGTGCCACCAGCAGACGGACAGGGGAGTATGAAAAACTGTTTTTT. Based on the CDR3 plus reference TRBV15 and TRBJ1-4, the full variable domain is DAMVIQNPRYQVTQFGKPVTLSCSQTLNHNVMYWYQQKSSQAPKLLFHYYDKDFNNEADTPDNFQSRRPNTSFCFLDIRSPGLGDTAMYLCATSRRTGEYEKLFFGSGTQLSVL.